This entry is about one TCR beta chain. The CDR3 is made up of 13 amino acids. Germline V lookup: CDR1 MNHEY, CDR2 SMNVEV (reference sequence). Trimming stripped 4 bases from V and 2 bases from J, with 9 bases between. The sample originates from a study of CD8+CD57+ T cells in acquired aplastic anemia. Profiles of TCR beta VDJ and CDR3 were generated from a genomic DNA template. A single record per CDR3 protein comes from TCRdb applying MiXCR to the reads. The table shows some 290,000 distinct CDR3 sequences, with 55% to 65% occurring only once. This TCR was sampled from a human donor with severe aplastic anemia or a healthy control (not recorded which). The source material was sorted CD4+, CD8+, or CD8+CD57+ T cells (not recorded which) from PBMCs. The chain links TRBV27 to TRBJ2-7; D remains ambiguous. As DNA, the CDR3 is TGTGCCAGCAGTTCCGGTGGAGCCTACGAGCAGTACTTC. Residues: CASSSGGAYEQYF.